The 10 T cell receptor beta chains in this list originate from one sample, sequenced in a study of shared clonotypes between healthy human individuals. The method was immunoSEQ multiplex PCR; TCRdb's version includes in-frame clones alone and lacks a portion of them. The sample records hundreds of thousands of clones, roughly four fifths being singletons. The sample consisted of PBMCs. Every receptor here comes from a woman aged 40 to 50 in good health. Some clones in this sample may be carry-over from other donors' samples.

This clone is a singleton in its sample. The chain uses TRBV9 and TRBJ2-6; D unclear. Germline V lookup: CDR1 SGDLS, CDR2 YYNGEE. The CDR3 is 15 residues long. Trimming stripped 0 bases from V and 0 bases from J, with 4 bases between. The CDR3 reads CASSVGTSGANVLTF. The CDR3 DNA reads TGTGCCAGCAGCGTAGGGACCTCTGGGGCCAACGTCCTGACTTTC.

The rearrangement uses TRBV4-1 and TRBJ1-1, with D possibly TRBD1 on 6 matching bases. V was clipped by 1 base and J by 4 bases, with 7 bases between them. There are 13 residues in the CDR3. Per germline, CDR1 MGHRA and CDR2 YSYEKL. The DNA of the CDR3 is TGCGCCAGCAGCCAAGTAGGGGGCACTGAAGCTTTCTTT. The encoded protein is CASSQVGGTEAFF.

V usage is TRBV28 and J usage is TRBJ1-1; perhaps TRBD1 as D (6 bases). The V end was cut by 4 bases, the J end by 3 bases, with 12 bases between. The CDR3 contains 14 residues. Germline CDR1 MDHEN, CDR2 SYDVKM. CDR3: CASSSHRAHTEAFF. The CDR3 DNA reads as TGTGCCAGCAGTTCCCACAGGGCTCACACTGAAGCTTTCTTT.

This clone has just a few counts. The J gene is TRBJ2-1, the V gene TRBV7-3, with D possibly being TRBD1 (6 bases). This CDR3 is built from 13 residues. V lost 5 bases and J 11 bases, leaving 16 bases between the germline ends. Germline V gene data show CDR1 as SGHTA and CDR2 as FQGTGA. The CDR3 DNA sequence: TGTGCCAGCAGCCCCAACAGGGACCAAAAGCAGTTCTTC. Translation gives CASSPNRDQKQFF.

This chain connects TRBV28 to TRBJ1-3; D gene uncertain. Trimming shortened V by 6 bases and J by 6 bases, and 15 bases separated the two germline ends. CDR1 is MDHEN and CDR2 is SYDVKM in the germline V gene. CDR3 size: 14 residues. Here the CDR3 DNA reads TGTGCCAGCAGCCTACACGGGATCTCAAACACCATATATTTT. Translating gives CASSLHGISNTIYF.

This clone showed up just a few times. The genes are TRBV7-2 and TRBJ2-1, with D perhaps TRBD2 (5 bases). The CDR3 totals 15 residues. V was trimmed by 1 base and J by 0 bases, leaving 7 bases between them. Germline CDR1 is SGHTA and CDR2 is FQGNSA. CDR3 nucleotide sequence: TGTGCCAGCAGCTTAGAAGGGAGCTCCTACAATGAGCAGTTCTTC. Translated, it gives CASSLEGSSYNEQFF.

This CDR3 reads CSAVREFWEQFF. The DNA of the CDR3 is TGCAGCGCCGTACGGGAGTTTTGGGAGCAGTTCTTC. V usage is TRBV29-1 and J usage is TRBJ2-1, with a possible D match to TRBD2 (6 bases). V lost 7 bases and J lost 10, with 17 bases in between. This CDR3 comprises 12 residues. Germline V lookup: CDR1 SQVTM, CDR2 ANQGSEA.

The chain carries TRBV2 and TRBJ1-2; TRBD1 matches at 11 bases. Germline CDR1 and CDR2: SNHLY and FYNNEI. This CDR3 comprises 13 residues. Trimming at V came to 6 bases and at J to 7 bases, leaving 4 bases not matched to a gene. DNA for the CDR3: TGTGCCAGCAGGGGACAGGGGGAGGCTGGCTACACCTTC. It is translated as CASRGQGEAGYTF.

The rearrangement uses TRBV18 and TRBJ2-5, with TRBD2 matching over 8 bases. J gave up 2 bases and V 6 bases, and 5 bases lay outside the gene matches. This CDR3 is built from 14 residues. Germline CDR1 is KGHSH and CDR2 is LQKENI. CDR3: CASSLAGAQETQYF. The CDR3 nucleotides read TGTGCCAGCTCGCTAGCGGGCGCGCAAGAGACCCAGTACTTC.

V is TRBV2 and J is TRBJ1-4, with no clear D. The V end lost 4 bases, the J end lost 5 bases, and 17 bases lay between the germline ends. This CDR3 comprises 16 residues. Per germline, CDR1 SNHLY and CDR2 FYNNEI. The CDR3 DNA reads TGTGCCAGCAGTGCCGCAGCCCTCTCTGGGAATGAAAAACTGTTTTTT. Translating it yields CASSAAALSGNEKLFF.